This T cell receptor beta chain was sequenced in a study of cytomegalovirus exposure and HLA in healthy donors. Study-wide results and limits: In an earlier analysis, in under 700 donors, most V segments appeared productive either ~90% or ~30% of the time. Researchers reported from a later analysis that most CMV-associated TCR beta chains appeared HLA-restricted. There was a cluster of highly shared sequence variants that was likely a sequencing artifact.

This PCR relied on a set of 60 Vbeta primers and 13 Jbeta primers. The protocol was immunoSEQ multiplex PCR, while the TCRdb copy is restricted to in-frame clones and leaves out a portion. The table has 150,000 or so clones, 84% seen once. CDR3 length: 16 amino acids. The V end lost 1 base, the J end lost 6 bases, and 16 bases lay between the germline ends. The germline V gene has CDR1 SEHNR and CDR2 FQNEAQ (reference sequence). A note on this clone: The target antigen is unknown.

Sequencing was performed on PBMCs. The TCR originated in a man aged 18 to 35 in good health and CMV-seronegative. The V gene is TRBV7-9, the J gene TRBJ2-1; maybe TRBD2 (6 bases). The CDR3 coding sequence is TGTGCCAGCAGCTTAGTCCTAGCGATGGGGGGCAATGAGCAGTTCTTC. Translated: CASSLVLAMGGNEQFF.